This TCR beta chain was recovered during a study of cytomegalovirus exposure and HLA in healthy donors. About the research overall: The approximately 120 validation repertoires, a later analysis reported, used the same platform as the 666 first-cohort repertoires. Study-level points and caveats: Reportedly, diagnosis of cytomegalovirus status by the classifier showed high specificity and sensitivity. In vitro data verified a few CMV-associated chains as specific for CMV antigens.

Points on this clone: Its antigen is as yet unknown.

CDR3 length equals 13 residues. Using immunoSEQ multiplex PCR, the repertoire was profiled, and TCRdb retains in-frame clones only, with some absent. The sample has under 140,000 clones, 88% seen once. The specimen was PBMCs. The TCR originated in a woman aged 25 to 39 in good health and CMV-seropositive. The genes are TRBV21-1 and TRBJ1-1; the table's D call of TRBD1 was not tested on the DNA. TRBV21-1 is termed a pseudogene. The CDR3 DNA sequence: TGTGCCAGCACCGGACAGGGGGGGACTGAAGCTTTCTTT. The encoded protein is CASTGQGGTEAFF.